This TCR beta chain stems from a study of CD8 T cells in Susac syndrome. Sequencing of TCR beta covered CD8+ and CD4+ T cells obtained from blood. As judged by recently defined diagnostic criteria, patients with Susac syndrome had definite or probable disease. Purification of the CD8+ and CD4+ T cells relied on negative isolation, and TEMRA cells underwent FACS enrichment. The germline V gene encodes CDR1 SEHNR and CDR2 FQNEAQ (reference sequence). The CDR3 loop spans 15 amino acids. Trimming shortened V by 5 bases and J by 2 bases, and 12 bases separated the two germline ends. With random hexamers, roughly 0.45 to 1 ug RNA was reverse transcribed. Across 54 Vbeta and 13 Jbeta, TCR beta CDR3 was amplified with immunoSEQ multiplex PCR. Each CDR3 protein is one row after TCRdb ran MiXCR on the immunoSEQ multiplex PCR reads. The data hold about 190,000 distinct CDR3 sequences, with almost 96% observed a single time.

Material for sequencing was CD4+ T cells from PBMCs. This chain joins TRBV7-9 and TRBJ1-4; D unresolved. The clonotype comes from a human donor with Susac syndrome. The DNA of the CDR3 is TGTGCCAGCAGCGGCGGGCGGTTCACTAATGAAAAACTGTTTTTT. It encodes CASSGGRFTNEKLFF.